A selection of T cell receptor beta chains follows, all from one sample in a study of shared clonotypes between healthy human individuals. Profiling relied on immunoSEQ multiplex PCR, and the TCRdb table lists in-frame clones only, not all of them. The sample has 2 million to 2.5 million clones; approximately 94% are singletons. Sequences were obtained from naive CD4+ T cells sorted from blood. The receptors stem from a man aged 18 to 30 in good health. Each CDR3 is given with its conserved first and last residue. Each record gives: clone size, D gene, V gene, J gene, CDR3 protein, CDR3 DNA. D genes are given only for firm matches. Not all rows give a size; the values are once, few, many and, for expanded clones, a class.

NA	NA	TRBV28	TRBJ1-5	CASSYRVDQPQHF	TGTGCCAGCAGTTACAGGGTAGATCAGCCCCAGCATTTT
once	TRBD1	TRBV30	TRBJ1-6	CAWREGQGGSPLHF	TGTGCCTGGAGGGAGGGACAGGGGGGTTCACCCCTCCACTTT
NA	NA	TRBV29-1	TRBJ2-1	CSVGGSYEQFF	TGCAGCGTTGGAGGGTCTTATGAGCAGTTCTTC
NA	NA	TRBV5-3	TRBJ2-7	CARSLAGLTLKYEQYF	TGTGCCAGAAGCTTGGCAGGACTAACTCTCAAGTACGAGCAGTACTTC
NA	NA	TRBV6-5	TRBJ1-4	CASSYSSGSTNEKLFF	TGTGCCAGCAGTTACTCCTCGGGATCAACTAATGAAAAACTGTTTTTT
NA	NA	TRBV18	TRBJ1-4	CASSPYGGPNEKLFF	TGTGCCAGCTCACCTTACGGGGGGCCTAATGAAAAACTGTTTTTT
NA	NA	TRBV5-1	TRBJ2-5	CASSLVPLEGTQYF	TGCGCCAGCAGTTTGGTACCCCTCGAGGGGACCCAGTACTTC
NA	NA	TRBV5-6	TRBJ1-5	CASSRRLSGVSLYNQPQHF	TGTGCCAGCAGCCGCCGGTTATCGGGAGTAAGTTTATACAATCAGCCCCAGCATTTT
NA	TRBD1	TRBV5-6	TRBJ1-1	CASSFTGTGGTEAFF	TGTGCCAGCAGCTTTACCGGGACAGGGGGCACTGAAGCTTTCTTT
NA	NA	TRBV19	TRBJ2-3	CASSVSDTQYF	TGTGCCAGTAGTGTTTCGGATACGCAGTATTTT
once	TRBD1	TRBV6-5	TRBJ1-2	CASKRGQTAYGYTF	TGTGCCAGCAAAAGGGGACAGACAGCCTATGGCTACACCTTC
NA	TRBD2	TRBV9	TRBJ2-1	CASSVAGAGVTYNEQFF	TGTGCCAGCAGCGTAGCAGGTGCGGGGGTGACCTACAATGAGCAGTTCTTC
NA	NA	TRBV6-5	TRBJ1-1	CASTERQLHTEAFF	TGTGCCAGCACCGAACGACAGCTCCACACTGAAGCTTTCTTT
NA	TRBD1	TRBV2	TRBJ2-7	CATWDRGYEQYF	TGTGCCACCTGGGACAGGGGGTACGAGCAGTACTTC
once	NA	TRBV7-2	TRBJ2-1	CASTLGVALNGFF	TGTGCCAGCACCCTAGGGGTTGCTTTAAACGGGTTCTTC
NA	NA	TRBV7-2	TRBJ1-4	CASSSRDGRFIEKLFF	TGTGCCAGCAGCTCGCGGGACGGCCGCTTTATTGAAAAACTGTTTTTT
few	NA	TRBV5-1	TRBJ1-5	CASREEPYSNQPQHF	TGCGCCAGCAGAGAGGAACCATATAGCAATCAGCCCCAGCATTTT
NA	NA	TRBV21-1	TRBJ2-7	CASSHHLRGSYEQYF	TGTGCCAGCAGCCACCACCTTCGCGGCTCCTACGAGCAGTACTTC
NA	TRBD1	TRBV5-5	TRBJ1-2	CASSLAHRGYGYTF	TGTGCCAGCAGCTTGGCCCACAGGGGCTATGGCTACACCTTC
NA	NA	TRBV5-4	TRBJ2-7	CASSHRGGYEQYF	TGTGCCAGCAGCCACAGGGGGGGATACGAGCAGTACTTC
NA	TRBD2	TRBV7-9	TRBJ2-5	CASSLTEHLLAGKETQYF	TGTGCCAGCAGCCTGACAGAACACTTACTAGCGGGAAAAGAGACCCAGTACTTC
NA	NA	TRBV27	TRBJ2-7	CASSYRGYEQYF	TGTGCCAGCAGTTACCGAGGGTACGAGCAGTACTTC
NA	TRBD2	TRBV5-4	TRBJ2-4	CASNIRGRGGDIQYF	TGTGCCAGCAATATCCGAGGGAGGGGCGGTGACATTCAGTACTTC
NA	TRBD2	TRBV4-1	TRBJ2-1	CASSDLAGGLGEQFF	TGCGCCAGCAGCGACCTAGCGGGGGGGCTTGGTGAGCAGTTCTTC
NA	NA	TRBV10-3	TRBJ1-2	CAISESTREANYGYTF	TGTGCCATCAGTGAGTCCACCAGGGAGGCTAACTATGGCTACACCTTC
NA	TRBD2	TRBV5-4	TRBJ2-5	CASSPRLAGDQETQYF	TGTGCCAGCAGCCCCCGACTAGCGGGGGACCAAGAGACCCAGTACTTC
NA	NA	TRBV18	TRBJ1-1	CASSPPLGDRGTEAFF	TGTGCCAGCTCACCACCCCTCGGCGATCGGGGCACTGAAGCTTTCTTT
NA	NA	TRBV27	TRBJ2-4	CASSLTGRPQNIQYF	TGTGCCAGCAGTTTAACAGGGCGTCCCCAAAACATTCAGTACTTC
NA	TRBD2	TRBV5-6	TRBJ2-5	CASSFLDSGGAIETQYF	TGTGCCAGCAGCTTCTTGGATAGCGGGGGGGCTATTGAGACCCAGTACTTC
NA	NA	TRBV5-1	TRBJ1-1	CASTLIGDTEAFF	TGCGCCAGCACCCTGATTGGGGACACTGAAGCTTTCTTT